This is a list of T cell receptor beta chains from one sample in a study of Ad26.COV2.S vaccination and SARS-CoV-2 variants. TCRdb's copy holds only in-frame clones and misses some; the assay was immunoSEQ multiplex PCR. The sample yields around 450,000 clones, about 90% seen once. The sample consisted of peripheral blood, taken in a trial of Ad26.COV2.S vaccine versus placebo. The receptors were gathered from a person aged 18-65 years who received the Ad26.COV2.S COVID-19 vaccine or a placebo. Both conserved end residues are part of each CDR3. A D gene is named only where the DNA matches it firmly. Size is omitted from some rows. Given values are once, few, many or a class for expanded clones.

cdr3_aa | cdr3_nt | d_call | j_call | v_call | clone_size
CAWSGGASGSIIHETQYF | TGTGCCTGGAGTGGGGGGGCTAGCGGGAGTATTATCCACGAGACCCAGTACTTC | TRBD2 | TRBJ2-5 | TRBV30 | once
CASGLSGGTQYF | TGTGCTAGTGGTCTTTCCGGGGGGACCCAGTACTTC | NA | TRBJ2-5 | TRBV12-5 | NA
CASSLKMNTEAFF | TGTGCCAGCAGTTTGAAAATGAACACTGAAGCTTTCTTT | NA | TRBJ1-1 | TRBV12-3/TRBV12-4 | NA
CASSLPGSPLHF | TGTGCCAGCAGCTTGCCTGGTTCACCCCTCCACTTT | NA | TRBJ1-6 | TRBV7-3 | NA
CASSQLGETQYF | TGTGCCAGCAGCCAGCTGGGAGAGACCCAGTACTTC | NA | TRBJ2-5 | TRBV14 | NA
CASSYPGLAGVASTDTQYF | TGTGCCAGCAGCTACCCGGGACTAGCGGGAGTGGCTAGCACAGATACGCAGTATTTT | TRBD2 | TRBJ2-3 | TRBV7-2 | NA
CASSLRLAELTDTQYF | TGCGCCAGCAGCTTGCGACTAGCGGAGCTCACAGATACGCAGTATTTT | TRBD2 | TRBJ2-3 | TRBV4-1 | once
CASSLGGAGGKNEQFF | TGCGCCAGCAGCTTGGGGGGAGCGGGAGGTAAAAATGAGCAGTTCTTC | TRBD2 | TRBJ2-1 | TRBV5-1 | NA
CASSYGMNYEQYF | TGTGCCAGCAGTTACGGAATGAACTACGAGCAGTACTTC | NA | TRBJ2-7 | TRBV6-2/TRBV6-3 | NA
CASSMGRGAQETQYF | TGTGCCAGTAGTATGGGCAGGGGTGCCCAAGAGACCCAGTACTTC | NA | TRBJ2-5 | TRBV19 | once
CASSFRDRRLSKETQYF | TGTGCCAGCAGCTTCCGTGACAGAAGGCTGAGTAAAGAGACCCAGTACTTC | NA | TRBJ2-5 | TRBV7-2 | NA
CASSLDAYDQPQHF | TGCGCCAGCAGCTTGGACGCCTATGATCAGCCCCAGCATTTT | NA | TRBJ1-5 | TRBV5-1 | NA
CASSQDPGGLAASYEQYF | TGTGCCAGCAGCCAAGACCCGGGGGGTCTAGCGGCCTCCTACGAGCAGTACTTC | TRBD2 | TRBJ2-7 | TRBV4-2 | NA
CASSPGPFGALTDTQYF | TGTGCCAGCAGCCCTGGACCATTCGGGGCCCTCACAGATACGCAGTATTTT | NA | TRBJ2-3 | TRBV5-6 | NA
CASSPVGQENTEAFF | TGTGCCAGCAGCCCCGTGGGACAGGAGAACACTGAAGCTTTCTTT | TRBD1 | TRBJ1-1 | TRBV7-9 | NA
CASNEGDPFSYEQYF | TGTGCCAGCAACGAGGGGGACCCGTTCTCCTACGAGCAGTACTTC | NA | TRBJ2-7 | TRBV7-2 | NA
CASSHLDRGLEQFF | TGTGCCAGCAGCCATCTCGACAGGGGGCTAGAGCAGTTCTTC | TRBD1 | TRBJ2-1 | TRBV3-1/TRBV3-2 | NA
CAWSVSIYEQYF | TGTGCCTGGAGTGTGAGTATCTACGAGCAGTACTTC | NA | TRBJ2-7 | TRBV30 | few
CASGTRSSGANVLTF | TGTGCCAGCGGAACCAGGAGCTCTGGGGCCAACGTCCTGACTTTC | NA | TRBJ2-6 | TRBV27 | once
CASSQALTSGRVNTGELFF | TGCGCCAGCAGCCAAGCCTTAACTAGCGGGAGGGTGAACACCGGGGAGCTGTTTTTT | TRBD2 | TRBJ2-2 | TRBV4-3 | once
CASSPLASGVYEQYF | TGTGCCAGCAGCCCCTTGGCGAGCGGGGTCTACGAGCAGTACTTC | TRBD2 | TRBJ2-7 | TRBV7-2 | NA
CASSFAGGPNEQFF | TGTGCCAGCAGTTTCGCGGGAGGGCCAAATGAGCAGTTCTTC | TRBD2 | TRBJ2-1 | TRBV28 | NA
CASSLVFGLAGPTDTQYF | TGTGCCAGCAGCTTAGTATTCGGGCTAGCGGGGCCCACAGATACGCAGTATTTT | TRBD2 | TRBJ2-3 | TRBV7-2 | NA
CASSLDRDYEQYF | TGTGCCAGCAGTCTCGACAGGGACTACGAGCAGTACTTC | TRBD1 | TRBJ2-7 | TRBV27 | NA
CAVRNSGNTIYF | TGTGCCGTACGGAACTCTGGAAACACCATATATTTT | NA | TRBJ1-3 | TRBV6-6 | NA
CASSLQGWETQYF | TGTGCCAGCAGCTTACAGGGTTGGGAGACCCAGTACTTC | NA | TRBJ2-5 | TRBV11-2 | NA
CASSPGTVQGFGYTF | TGTGCCAGCAGTCCCGGTACGGTACAGGGGTTTGGCTACACCTTC | TRBD1 | TRBJ1-2 | TRBV28 | NA
CASSPHKVDTEAFF | TGTGCCAGCAGCCCCCATAAGGTGGACACTGAAGCTTTCTTT | NA | TRBJ1-1 | TRBV28 | NA
CAWRRTGGSYEQYF | TGTGCCTGGAGACGGACAGGGGGCTCCTACGAGCAGTACTTC | TRBD1 | TRBJ2-7 | TRBV30 | NA
CASCPAGGFSGNTIYF | TGTGCTTCTTGCCCGGCGGGCGGATTCTCTGGAAACACCATATATTTT | NA | TRBJ1-3 | TRBV19 | once
CASSYGGRANEKLFF | TGTGCCAGCAGCTACGGGGGCAGGGCTAATGAAAAACTGTTTTTT | NA | TRBJ1-4 | TRBV7-9 | NA
CSVARGLNQPQHF | TGCAGCGTTGCTCGGGGTTTGAATCAGCCCCAGCATTTT | NA | TRBJ1-5 | TRBV29-1 | few
CASSLGTGPYEQYF | TGTGCCAGCAGTCTCGGGACAGGGCCCTACGAGCAGTACTTC | TRBD1 | TRBJ2-7 | TRBV6-4 | once
CASRTPGDQSPLHF | TGTGCCAGCAGGACTCCAGGGGACCAATCACCCCTCCACTTT | NA | TRBJ1-6 | TRBV28 | few
CASSSARGNTGELFF | TGTGCCAGCAGCTCTGCTCGGGGTAACACCGGGGAGCTGTTTTTT | NA | TRBJ2-2 | TRBV13 | NA
CASSLVLGTVPYNEQFF | TGTGCCAGCAGCTTAGTCCTAGGGACCGTCCCCTACAATGAGCAGTTCTTC | NA | TRBJ2-1 | TRBV7-6 | NA
CASSFGGYNEQFF | TGTGCCAGCAGCTTTGGGGGCTACAATGAGCAGTTCTTC | NA | TRBJ2-1 | TRBV11-1 | once
CASSYSGQGETQYF | TGTGCCAGCAGTTATTCGGGACAGGGCGAGACCCAGTACTTC | TRBD1 | TRBJ2-5 | TRBV28 | NA
CAISESVETQYF | TGTGCCATCAGTGAGTCGGTAGAGACCCAGTACTTC | NA | TRBJ2-5 | TRBV10-3 | few
CASNWGRRTGELFF | TGTGCCAGCAACTGGGGAAGAAGAACCGGGGAGCTGTTTTTT | NA | TRBJ2-2 | TRBV2 | NA
CASSLAAGGWDYGYTF | TGTGCCAGCAGCTTAGCCGCAGGGGGTTGGGACTATGGCTACACCTTC | TRBD1 | TRBJ1-2 | TRBV7-9 | NA
CASSSQGLASEQFF | TGTGCCAGCAGCTCCCAGGGACTAGCGTCTGAGCAGTTCTTC | TRBD2 | TRBJ2-1 | TRBV7-6 | NA
CASSNPLGQGFGYTF | TGTGCCAGCAGCAACCCACTGGGACAGGGCTTTGGCTACACCTTC | TRBD1 | TRBJ1-2 | TRBV7-8 | NA
CASSFPGYSGSYNSPLHF | TGTGCCAGCAGTTTTCCAGGGTATTCGGGCTCCTATAATTCACCCCTCCACTTT | NA | TRBJ1-6 | TRBV28 | NA
CASSQERSYEQYF | TGTGCCAGCAGCCAAGAACGGTCCTACGAGCAGTACTTC | NA | TRBJ2-7 | TRBV14 | NA
CASSEWGDSGTDTQYF | TGTGCCAGCAGTGAATGGGGGGACTCCGGCACAGATACGCAGTATTTT | NA | TRBJ2-3 | TRBV6-1 | NA
CASSQIGVSGNTIYF | TGCGCCAGCAGCCAAATAGGGGTTTCGGGAAACACCATATATTTT | NA | TRBJ1-3 | TRBV4-1 | NA
CASSPPDGSGVGEQYF | TGTGCCAGCAGCCCCCCGGACGGGTCGGGCGTGGGGGAGCAGTACTTC | NA | TRBJ2-7 | TRBV4-2 | NA
CASSLVDTQFF | TGTGCCAGCAGTTTAGTTGACACGCAGTTCTTC | NA | TRBJ2-1 | TRBV12-3/TRBV12-4 | once
CASSLLTGNQPQHF | TGTGCCAGCAGCTTGCTGACAGGCAATCAGCCCCAGCATTTT | NA | TRBJ1-5 | TRBV5-5 | NA
CASSVAGGPMGDTQYF | TGTGCCAGCAGCGTAGCTGGAGGGCCCATGGGGGATACGCAGTATTTT | NA | TRBJ2-3 | TRBV9 | NA
CAISDSGRTQETQYF | TGTGCCATCAGTGACAGCGGGAGGACACAAGAGACCCAGTACTTC | TRBD2 | TRBJ2-5 | TRBV10-3 | NA
CASSSLSLTSGRRYEQYF | TGTGCCAGCAGTTCCCTTTCCCTTACTAGCGGGAGGAGGTACGAGCAGTACTTC | TRBD2 | TRBJ2-7 | TRBV28 | NA
CASSLNPQGGGLYGYTF | TGTGCCAGCAGCTTAAATCCGCAGGGGGGCGGCCTTTATGGCTACACCTTC | TRBD1 | TRBJ1-2 | TRBV7-3 | NA
CASRWTGYEQYF | TGTGCCAGCAGGTGGACAGGCTACGAGCAGTACTTC | TRBD1 | TRBJ2-7 | TRBV2 | NA
CASSPSGLAGGLASTDTQYF | TGTGCCAGCAGCCCCTCTGGGCTAGCGGGAGGGTTAGCTAGCACAGATACGCAGTATTTT | TRBD2 | TRBJ2-3 | TRBV9 | NA
CSAEGSYEQYF | TGCAGTGCTGAGGGCTCCTACGAGCAGTACTTC | NA | TRBJ2-7 | TRBV20-1 | once